This T cell receptor beta chain was retrieved from a study of cytomegalovirus exposure and HLA in healthy donors. Overall study findings and caveats: Per a prior analysis, the majority of TCR beta V segments were productive roughly 87% or roughly 30% of the time.

PCR used 60 Vbeta primers and 13 Jbeta primers. Repertoires were generated with immunoSEQ multiplex PCR, while TCRdb's copy carries only in-frame clones and drops some. The table lists around 51,000 clones. Turning to this clone: Its antigen is currently unknown.

This CDR3 spans 15 amino acids. V shed 3 bases and J shed 6 bases, with 15 bases lying between them. CDR1 and CDR2 from the germline V gene are ENHRY and SYGVKD. The chain recombines TRBV10-3 with TRBJ1-5; possibly TRBD1 for D (5 bases). The specimen sequenced was PBMCs. This receptor was identified in a middle-aged man in good health and CMV-seropositive. CDR3 in DNA: TGTGCCATCAGTGAAGATAGGGGAACAAGTCAGCCCCAGCATTTT. This translates into CAISEDRGTSQPQHF.